Following are 14 T cell receptor beta chains from one sample sequenced in a study of blood T cell repertoires in COVID-19. The data were produced by immunoSEQ multiplex PCR, yet TCRdb's version contains in-frame clones alone and is incomplete. The data hold about 400,000 clones, with approximately 91% observed a single time. The sequencing input was PBMCs or T cells enriched from blood (not recorded which). All receptors come from a woman aged 40 to 50 with acute COVID-19.

This clone occurred a few times. V and J are TRBV6-1 and TRBJ2-4; tentative D call: TRBD1 (6 bases). Germline V CDR1 and CDR2: MNHNS, SASEGT. CDR3 size: 15 residues. V was cut by 0 bases and J by 6 bases, with 12 bases left in between. The CDR3 DNA is TGTGCCAGCAGTGAAGCCACCCAGGGGACAAACATTCAGTACTTC. As protein: CASSEATQGTNIQYF.

This clone was seen a few times. The rearrangement links TRBV5-1 to TRBJ2-2; maybe TRBD2 (6 bases). CDR3 length: 12 amino acids. Germline CDR1 reads SGHRS; CDR2 reads YFSETQ. V dropped 5 bases and J dropped 7 bases, with 9 bases sitting between them. The DNA for the CDR3 is TGCGCCAGCAGGGAGGGGATCGGGGAGCTGTTTTTT. This sequence encodes CASREGIGELFF.

The V and J genes are TRBV11-3 and TRBJ2-2, with TRBD2 matching over 14 bases. CDR3 length: 18 amino acids. V dropped 5 bases and J dropped 6; count of bases not matched to a gene: 11. Germline CDR1 reads SGHNT; CDR2 reads YENEEA. CDR3 nucleotides: TGTGCCAGCAGCACCCGACTAGCGGGGGGGCCAGGGGCCGGGGAGCTGTTTTTT. It codes for CASSTRLAGGPGAGELFF.

The chain employs TRBV4-1 and TRBJ1-4, with no clear D. CDR1 and CDR2 (germline): MGHRA, YSYEKL. Trimming took 1 base from V and 8 from J, leaving 8 bases between them. The length of the CDR3 is 13 residues. CDR3 nucleotides: TGCGCCAGCAGCCAAGTACTGAGAGAAAAACTGTTTTTT. This encodes CASSQVLREKLFF.

This clone was detected only once. The chain recombines TRBV7-9 with TRBJ1-4; D not resolved. The CDR3 length is 15 residues. Germline CDR1 reads SEHNR; CDR2 reads FQNEAQ (reference sequence). Trimming took 5 bases from V and 0 from J, leaving 10 bases between them. CDR3 nucleotides: TGTGCCAGCAGCCCTACGAGTGCAACTAATGAAAAACTGTTTTTT. Amino acid sequence: CASSPTSATNEKLFF.

The rearrangement links TRBV19 to TRBJ2-5; D is possibly TRBD2 (5 bases). CDR3 length equals 14 residues. Germline CDR1 and CDR2: LNHDA and SQIVND (reference sequence). Trimming took off 4 bases at V and 0 bases at J, with 9 bases between the two ends. CDR3 in DNA: TGTGCCAGTAGTACTGTAGCGTACCAAGAGACCCAGTACTTC. It codes for CASSTVAYQETQYF.

The chain joins TRBV9 to TRBJ2-7; 9 bases agree with TRBD2. This CDR3 is 15 amino acids long. Per the germline V gene, CDR1 is SGDLS and CDR2 is YYNGEE. The V and J ends lost 0 bases and 7 bases, in that order; junction bases with no gene match: 8. CDR3 sequence (DNA): TGTGCCAGCAGCGTAGAAAGCGGGGGGTTTTATGAGCAGTACTTC. Translating gives CASSVESGGFYEQYF.

This clone was detected once. This rearrangement joins TRBV18 to TRBJ1-1, with D tentatively TRBD1 (6 bases). Trimming cost V 1 base and J 6 bases, with 12 bases left between them. Germline V gives CDR1 KGHSH, CDR2 LQKENI. This CDR3 region has 14 residues. In nucleotides, the CDR3 is TGTGCCAGCTCACCACACTTGGGGGCCGCTGAAGCTTTCTTT. Protein sequence: CASSPHLGAAEAFF.

The V and J genes are TRBV4-1 and TRBJ2-1; TRBD2 agrees at 7 bases. CDR3 length: 16 residues. CDR1 and CDR2 (germline): MGHRA, YSYEKL. The V segment lost 0 bases and the J segment 7 bases; nucleotides outside the gene matches: 9. The CDR3 region is CASSQDPAGPGNEQFF. The CDR3 DNA reads TGCGCCAGCAGCCAAGACCCAGCGGGGCCGGGGAATGAGCAGTTCTTC.

The chain joins TRBV5-1 to TRBJ1-5, with 9 bases that match TRBD1. J was trimmed by 4 bases and V by 5 bases; bases with no gene match: 4. CDR3 length equals 14 residues. Germline V gene sequence: CDR1 SGHRS, CDR2 YFSETQ. The CDR3 loop reads CASRIGTGNQPQHF. CDR3 in DNA: TGCGCCAGCAGGATTGGGACAGGGAATCAGCCCCAGCATTTT.

This chain links TRBV6-6 with TRBJ1-3; 10 bases agree with TRBD1. Germline-derived CDR1 and CDR2 are MNHNY and SVGAGI (reference sequence). The CDR3 runs 19 residues. V was clipped by 5 bases and J by 0 bases; unmatched bases: 13. The CDR3 DNA reads TGTGCCAGCAGTCAAACATGGACAGGGGGTGCCTACTCTGGAAACACCATATATTTT. Its translation is CASSQTWTGGAYSGNTIYF.

This chain uses TRBV5-4 with TRBJ1-1; D gene unclear. CDR1 is SGHNT and CDR2 is YYREEE in the germline V gene (reference sequence). This CDR3 region has 14 residues. Trimming left V 5 bases short and J 3 bases short, with 14 bases between. Here the CDR3 reads CASSPGPLDTEAFF. CDR3 bases: TGTGCCAGCAGTCCAGGCCCTCTCGACACTGAAGCTTTCTTT.

The chain couples TRBV18 to TRBJ1-3; TRBD1 matches at 7 bases. The CDR3 has 16 amino acids. J was trimmed by 4 bases and V by 3 bases; bases with no gene match: 9. Germline V gene sequence: CDR1 KGHSH, CDR2 LQKENI. Here the CDR3 DNA reads TGTGCCAGCTCACCGATCCCCAGGGGGGACGGAAACACCATATATTTT. Translating it yields CASSPIPRGDGNTIYF.

This clone was recorded a few times. The chain uses TRBV9 and TRBJ1-1, with a tentative D call TRBD1 (6 bases). Germline V gene data show CDR1 as SGDLS and CDR2 as YYNGEE. V was pared by 2 bases and J by 3 bases, with 11 bases between. This CDR3 contains 14 residues. The CDR3 is CASSVGTSHTEAFF. The CDR3 DNA sequence: TGTGCCAGCAGCGTCGGGACATCCCACACTGAAGCTTTCTTT.